Listed here are 9 T cell receptor beta chains from one sample, sequenced in a study of regulatory T cells in long-lasting Graves disease. The time point denotes: newly diagnosed GD, antithyroid drugs for less than 3 months. The TCR library used RNA extracted from PBMCs. Arm-PCR of CDR3 regions with iRepertoire HTBI primers generated TCR beta libraries. One entry per CDR3 protein results from TCRdb running MiXCR on the multiplex PCR reads. The data show under 700,000 distinct CDR3 sequences, with about 16% seen just once and roughly 25% held by the top ten. This sample was also put to use in a study of T cells in Graves' hyperthyroidism and ophthalmopathy.

The sequencing here drew on peripheral blood mononuclear cells (PBMCs), taken at new diagnosis, from a patient treated with antithyroid drugs. The origin of the receptors is a woman aged 35-60 years with Graves disease.

CDR3 region: CASSPGSHGYTF. CDR3 coding DNA: TGTGCCAGCAGCCCCGGGAGTCATGGCTACACCTTC. The chain joins TRBV27 to TRBJ1-2; D is ambiguous. The V end lost 6 bases, the J end lost 6 bases, and 11 bases lay between the germline ends. Germline V lookup: CDR1 MNHEY, CDR2 SMNVEV (reference sequence). The CDR3 is 12 amino acids.

This clonotype occurred a few times. The rearrangement joins TRBV7-9 to TRBJ1-6; D might be TRBD1 (6 bases). CDR1 and CDR2 from the germline V gene are SEHNR and FQNEAQ (reference sequence). The CDR3 has 17 residues. V lost 1 base, J lost 9 bases, and 19 bases lay in between. The CDR3 here is CASSLEPTGIDSSPLHF. DNA for the CDR3: TGTGCCAGCAGCTTAGAGCCTACAGGGATCGATAGTTCACCCCTCCACTTT.

This clonotype has just a few counts. The gene calls are TRBV7-3 and TRBJ1-1; 8 nucleotides match TRBD1. The germline V gene has CDR1 SGHTA and CDR2 FQGTGA. After removal of 0 bases from V and 0 bases from J, the junction contained 0 bases not matched to a gene. This CDR3 is built from 15 residues. As DNA, the CDR3 is TGTGCCAGCAGCTTAACGGGACAGGTGAACACTGAAGCTTTCTTT. Amino acids: CASSLTGQVNTEAFF.

At least ten counts were recorded for this clonotype. This chain connects TRBV2 to TRBJ1-1; D unclear. Trimming took off 9 bases at V and 0 bases at J, with 20 bases between the two ends. CDR3 length: 16 amino acids. Germline lookup yields CDR1 SNHLY and CDR2 FYNNEI. CDR3 sequence: CASLSHVGWMNTEAFF. Here the CDR3 DNA reads TGTGCCAGTCTATCTCACGTCGGATGGATGAACACTGAAGCTTTCTTT.

The CDR3 here is CSVEPRGRGKTDTQYF. The CDR3 region has the DNA TGCAGCGTTGAGCCCCGGGGTAGGGGAAAGACAGATACGCAGTATTTT. The V gene is TRBV29-1, the J gene TRBJ2-3; D is perhaps TRBD1 or TRBD2 (5 bases each). The CDR3 length is 16 residues. The V gene lost 3 bases and the J gene lost 3 bases, with 19 bases spanning the gap. Germline CDR1 and CDR2: SQVTM and ANQGSEA.

Worth noting for this clonotype: A clone one base away is much larger, so this may be a read error. The rearrangement joins TRBV11-2 to TRBJ1-6, with D hard to call. Germline V CDR1 and CDR2: SGHAT, FQNNGV. This CDR3 comprises 13 residues. The CDR3 here is CASSLGSNSPPHF. The CDR3 coding sequence is TGTGCCAGCAGCCTTGGGAGTAATTCACCCCCCCACTTT.

This clonotype came up a few times. A read error may explain this, as a much larger clone is one base away. The final CDR3 position lacks the conserved phenylalanine or tryptophan, pointing to a likely read error. The chain employs TRBV28 and TRBJ1-4, with 10 nucleotides matching TRBD1. This CDR3 is built from 15 residues. CDR1 and CDR2 from the germline V gene are MDHEN and SYDVKM. V lost 5 bases and J lost 7; bases outside the gene matches: 7. CDR3 coding DNA: TGTGCCAGCAGTACAAGGGACAGGGGCCCTGAAAAACTGTTTCTT. Protein product: CASSTRDRGPEKLFL.

This clonotype was seen a handful of times. This chain uses TRBV5-1 with TRBJ2-7; 9 bases map to TRBD2. The germline CDR1 and CDR2 sequences are SGHRS and YFSETQ. The V segment lost 5 bases and the J segment 5 bases; nucleotides outside the gene matches: 8. The CDR3 has 14 residues. CDR3 sequence (DNA): TGCGCCAGCAGGCGGCGGGGGGGGTATGACGAGCAGTACTTC. Amino acid sequence: CASRRRGGYDEQYF.

The chain couples TRBV3-1 to TRBJ2-5, with TRBD2 identical over 14 bases. Germline lookup yields CDR1 LGHDT and CDR2 YNNKEL (reference sequence). The CDR3 runs to 17 residues. V shed 4 bases, J shed 2 bases, and the junction held 6 bases outside the gene matches. The CDR3 sequence is CASSPTSGGAWQETQYF. CDR3 nucleotide sequence: TGTGCCAGCAGCCCGACTAGCGGGGGGGCCTGGCAAGAGACCCAGTACTTC.